Sequencing of this T cell receptor beta chain was carried out in a study of cytomegalovirus exposure and HLA in healthy donors (dated by TCRdb to 2016 to 2017). Looking at the study overall: In an earlier analysis of approximately 640 of the donors, 276 Gb of sequence data and 95 million to 130 million unique TCR beta sequences from about 190 million T cells were reported. Every repertoire in the discovery cohort had been generated on one and the same sequencing platform. In a later analysis, previously published TCR beta repertoires from hundreds of donors were re-analyzed and high-resolution HLA genotyping was added so that TCR occurrence patterns could be studied. To decide whether each TCR beta V gene segment behaved as functional or pseudogenic, an earlier analysis of several hundred of the donors relied on high-throughput TCR beta sequencing. HLA typing included class I and class II loci at four-digit resolution. The number of donors typed differed by locus, with about 629-630 for A, B, C, DRB1 and DQB1, around 520 for DQA1, 600 to 610 for DPA1, and some 440 for DPB1. Donor age, sex, ethnicity and CMV serostatus were collected together with the repertoire data. Besides the first cohort of some 670 subjects, a separate validation cohort made up of over 100 different subjects was used. To predict cytomegalovirus infection status, the study combined high-throughput TCR immunosequencing, statistical association of individual TCRs with disease status, and machine learning. Genome-wide SNP genotypes for about 55% of the roughly 670 donors were used in a later genetic analysis, which treated that subset as a discovery cohort. Rather than drawing on any new phenotypic data, the later analysis identified candidate immune exposures from TCR beta sequences and the way those sequences occurred across donors. Using immunosequencing, the study profiled T cell repertoires from 500 to 800 subjects and related those repertoires to cytomegalovirus serostatus. Across approximately 420 genotyped donors of the cohort, an average of about 240,000 unique TCR beta nucleotide sequences per donor were sequenced, and 15% to 20% of those sequences were non-productive. Among the roughly 400 genotyped donors, around 81% belonged to the genetic ancestry cluster associated with self-reported Caucasian donors. The study was designed to test whether signatures of past pathogen exposure could be identified by cataloging public T cell receptors. Four or five DR-DQ haplotypes were handled as single units for association and clustering because linkage in the cohort was strong. About 330 gigabases of sequencing data and roughly 80 million unique TCR sequences made up an early release that covered several hundred HLA-typed donors. Summary of the overall study and its limitations: The presence/absence analyses assumed that sequencing depth was roughly uniform across donors, and that assumption may not be true. A total of 150 to 200 TCR beta chains were listed by the study as associated with cytomegalovirus. In a later analysis, HLA-associated TCR beta chains were found to be more clonally expanded and to have lower generation probabilities than equally common non-associated chains. A few of the identified cytomegalovirus-associated TCR beta chains were confirmed in vitro to be specific for cytomegalovirus antigens. Compared with the roughly 700-donor mean, donors in an Asian-associated ancestry cluster had fewer N-insertions in productive TCRs, according to a later genetic analysis. Correlated functional status among segregating V segments might be attributable to linkage disequilibrium, but an unknown experimental factor could not be ruled out. Across donors, most TCR sequences were observed very rarely, whereas some public TCRs were present in many individuals. In a later analysis, most CMV-associated TCR beta chains were found to appear HLA-restricted, with HLA associations seemingly driven largely by CMV exposure. Because the 87-base-pair reads could not distinguish some IMGT-functional V segments, including TRBV6-2 and TRBV6-3, those segments were excluded. In a later analysis, 16,951 TCR beta sequences were associated with specific HLA alleles at a false discovery rate of 0.05. For the cohort, immune exposure information was limited to CMV serostatus. In both the original and validation cohorts, the classifier was reported to diagnose cytomegalovirus status with high specificity and sensitivity. In an earlier analysis of approximately 590 of the donors, most TCR beta V segments appeared in productive rearrangements about 87% or about 30% of the time, broadly matching IMGT annotations. A cluster of highly shared sequence variants was judged likely to be a technical artifact of the sequencing pipeline. Several of the top co-occurrence clusters appeared to be linked to parvovirus B19, influenza, CMV and Epstein-Barr virus, according to a later analysis. According to the authors, the approach could potentially be generalized to other disease states and immunological phenotypes. In a later genetic analysis, a missense DCLRE1C variant was associated with V-gene and J-gene trimming of TCR beta chains, and the association was replicated in an independent cohort. In a later analysis, the rate of TCR association differed among HLA loci, with DRB1 alleles having the most associated TCRs and HLA-C alleles having the fewest. A further reported finding was that TCR beta sequences accurately predicted the HLA-A and HLA-B alleles for most subjects in the first cohort. HLA typing was unavailable for some donors at each locus, so association tests used only the typed subset. Because counts were too low, more than 15 rarely observed V segments, including chromosome 9 orphons, were excluded from the earlier analysis of several hundred of the donors. Assigning TCR associations to individual alleles was difficult when HLA alleles, especially DR and DQ, strongly co-occurred. The cohort was sequenced for TCR beta chains only, and without alpha or paired-chain data the features that could be detected were limited.

CDR1 and CDR2 (SGHVS, FNYEAQ) derive from the germline V gene. V and J are truncated by 5 bases and 4 bases respectively, leaving an intervening sequence of 19 bases. Its CDR3 holds 16 amino acids, cysteine through phenylalanine. The kept DNA is CDR3 alone, 48 bases in frame from the first base. Libraries were built with the immunoSEQ multiplex PCR assay. For the multiplex PCR, a mixture combining 60 forward primers for TCR Vbeta segments and 13 reverse primers for TCR Jbeta segments was used. Amplification of the CDR3 region of rearranged TCR beta genes was performed with a multiplex PCR assay on genomic DNA. The Illumina HiSeq System was used to sequence the amplified TCR beta libraries as 87-base-pair reads. The original pipeline was this. A later analysis tallied roughly 80 million unique TCR beta chains across the approximately 670 repertoires, and some 10 million of those chains were shared by two or more donors. Raw reads were error-corrected and collapsed into unique sequences by a nearest-neighbor algorithm in which closely related sequences were merged to remove PCR and sequencing errors. Alignment of CDR3 sequences to IMGT reference sequences was used to assign V, D and J gene segments. For a sequence to be retained, at least a six-nucleotide match to both a V gene segment and a J gene segment was required. Rearrangements were classified as productive when the CDR3 lacked stop codons and remained in frame with V and J, and all other rearrangements were classified as non-productive. Following IMGT convention, CDR3 was defined as the stretch from the second conserved V-encoded cysteine up to the conserved J-encoded phenylalanine. Sequences without an unambiguous match to a single V gene segment were excluded from the earlier analysis of approximately 560 of the donors. In an earlier analysis of approximately 590 of the donors, V segments were called functional above 56.7% productive rearrangements and were called segregating when the between-donor standard deviation exceeded 5%. To diagnose cytomegalovirus status from the catalog of TCR beta chain sequences, a statistical classification framework was built. A later analysis assigned V and J genes by comparing TCR nucleotide sequences with IMGT/GENE-DB human TR gene sequences. Using the TCRdist pipeline, a later analysis assigned CDR3 sequences along with most-parsimonious VDJ recombination scenarios. A later analysis defined each TCR beta chain by its CDR3 amino acid sequence plus V-gene family, and excluded reads lacking a unique V-gene family. In a later analysis, a few hundred highly shared, low-generation-probability nucleotide sequences were removed to address suspected cross-contamination and a sequencing artifact. A later analysis calculated a clonal expansion index for each public chain from normalized within-repertoire ranks of inferred template counts. A later analysis computed generation probabilities with a VDJ recombination model fitted to out-of-frame rearrangements, and checked the results against IGoR. Hypergeometric tests were used in a later analysis to score TCR-TCR, TCR-HLA and TCR-CMV co-occurrence, with a repertoire-size bias correction applied to the TCR pairs. In a later analysis, false discovery rates were estimated by permuting HLA or CMV assignments 20 times. A later analysis grouped co-occurring TCRs with DBSCAN, adding TCRdist sequence similarity when clustering within HLA-allele-positive subsets. Repertoires with fewer than 30,000 or more than 120,000 public chains, plus five repertoires with anomalous nucleotide sharing, were excluded from co-occurrence clustering. TCRdb took over this immuneACCESS table, retaining in-frame rearrangements with V and J assigned. Such tables are incomplete; in checked studies, under half of the missing clones stem from an unresolved V gene, and the remainder is unexplained. V, J and clone size derive from that table, while D and trimming were established from the DNA sequence. The sample data list 150,000 to 200,000 clones, and approximately 85% of these were observed just once. Jointly, the top ten make up less than 2.5% of the sample.

A note on this clone: Its recognized antigen is unknown. No qualities accompany the bases; no much larger clone lies one base away.

In total, about 650 healthy bone marrow donors made up the cohort. Cohort members were all nominally healthy when sampled, although unrecorded immune exposures were likely present. The donor tested CMV seronegative and was one of the 352 seronegative cohort members. Each donor provided a peripheral blood sample, and peripheral blood mononuclear cells were used for TCR beta sequencing. The Qiagen DNeasy Blood Extraction Kit was used to extract genomic DNA from the blood cell samples. Source material: PBMCs. Recombination connected TRBV7-6 to TRBJ2-3; possibly the D gene is TRBD2, per 6 matching bases. The sequence was collected from a woman aged 45-60 years in good health and CMV-seronegative. The DNA sequence is TGTGCCAGCAGCCGACACCCCCGGGGGATCTCAGATACGCAGTATTTT. This yields the protein CASSRHPRGISDTQYF.